The TCR beta chain under discussion was sequenced for a study of tumor-infiltrating lymphocytes in oesophageal squamous cell carcinoma. This clonotype was counted only a few times. MiXCR, run by TCRdb on the PCR reads, gives a single entry per CDR3 protein. The sample comprises more than 15,000 distinct CDR3 sequences, around 48% of which are singletons, and approximately 44% rests with the top ten. CDR1 SGHRS and CDR2 YFSETQ come from the germline V gene. With 4 bases removed from V and 10 bases from J, the gap between germline ends came to 23 bases. The CDR3 spans 15 residues. The sequenced sample was normal esophageal tissue next to the tumor. The sequence was collected from a female donor with esophageal squamous cell carcinoma. The chain combines TRBV5-1 with TRBJ1-2; the D gene is possibly TRBD1 (6 bases). CDR3 in amino acids: CASSPSPDSHLTYTF. The CDR3 DNA follows: TGCGCCAGCAGCCCAAGTCCGGACAGCCATCTTACCTACACCTTC.